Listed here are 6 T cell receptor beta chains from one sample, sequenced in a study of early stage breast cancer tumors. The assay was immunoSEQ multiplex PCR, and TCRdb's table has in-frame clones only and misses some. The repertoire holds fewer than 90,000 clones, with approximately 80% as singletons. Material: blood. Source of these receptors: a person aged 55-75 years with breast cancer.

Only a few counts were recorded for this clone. CDR3 bases: TGTGCCAGCAGGCCACCGTTGACTGGAATGGACTACGAGCAGTACTTC. This sequence encodes CASRPPLTGMDYEQYF. The rearrangement uses TRBV7-2 and TRBJ2-7, with D unclear. Trimming removed 6 bases at V and 3 bases at J, with 21 bases between. Looked up from germline, CDR1 is SGHTA and CDR2 is FQGNSA. The CDR3 spans 16 residues.

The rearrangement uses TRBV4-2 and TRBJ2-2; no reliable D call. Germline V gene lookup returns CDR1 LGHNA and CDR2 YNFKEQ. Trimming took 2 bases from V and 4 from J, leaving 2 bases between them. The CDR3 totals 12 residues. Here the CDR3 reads CASSQSTGELFF. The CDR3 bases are TGTGCCAGCAGCCAATCCACCGGGGAGCTGTTTTTT.

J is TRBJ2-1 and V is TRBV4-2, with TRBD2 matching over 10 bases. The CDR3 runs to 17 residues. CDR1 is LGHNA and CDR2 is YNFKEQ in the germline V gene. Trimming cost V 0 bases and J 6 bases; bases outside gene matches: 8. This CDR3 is CASSQESGLAGVNEQFF. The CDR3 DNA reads TGTGCCAGCAGCCAAGAGTCTGGCCTAGCGGGAGTCAATGAGCAGTTCTTC.

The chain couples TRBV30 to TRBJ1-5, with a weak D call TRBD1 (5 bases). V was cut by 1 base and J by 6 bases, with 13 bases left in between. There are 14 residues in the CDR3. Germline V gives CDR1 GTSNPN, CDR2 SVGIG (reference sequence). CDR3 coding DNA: TGTGCCTGGAGTGGGGGGGGAGAAAGTCAGCCCCAGCATTTT. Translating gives CAWSGGGESQPQHF. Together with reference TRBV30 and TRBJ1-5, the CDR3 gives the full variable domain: SQTIHQWPATLVQPVGSPLSLECTVEGTSNPNLYWYRQAAGRGLQLLFYSVGIGQISSEVPQNLSASRPQDRQFILSSKKLLLSDSGFYLCAWSGGGESQPQHFGDGTRLSIL.

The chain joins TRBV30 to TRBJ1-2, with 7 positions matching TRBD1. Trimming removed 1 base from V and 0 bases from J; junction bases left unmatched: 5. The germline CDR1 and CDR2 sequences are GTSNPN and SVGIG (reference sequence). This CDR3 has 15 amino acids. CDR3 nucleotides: TGTGCCTGGAGTGAGGGGGCTGACACTAACTATGGCTACACCTTC. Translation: CAWSEGADTNYGYTF.

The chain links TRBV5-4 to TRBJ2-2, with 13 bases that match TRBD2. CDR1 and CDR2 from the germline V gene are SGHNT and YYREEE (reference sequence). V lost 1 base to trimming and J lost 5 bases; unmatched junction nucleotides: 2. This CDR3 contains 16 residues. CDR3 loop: CASSLMTSGGTGELFF. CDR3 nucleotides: TGTGCCAGCAGCTTGATGACTAGCGGGGGGACCGGGGAGCTGTTTTTT.